This T cell receptor (beta chain) was recovered during a study of CD4 and CD8 cells across lung adenocarcinoma regions. TCRdb re-analysed the PCR reads in MiXCR, keeping a single row per CDR3 protein. The repertoire consists of some 5,000 distinct CDR3 sequences, with about 59% occurring once and the leading ten covering about 24%. This CDR3 is built from 17 residues. Per germline, CDR1 MNHEY and CDR2 SVGAGI. The sequenced material came from CD4+ T cells from the center of a lung tumor. The chain has TRBV6-5 and TRBJ2-5, with TRBD1 matching 7 bases. Gene TRBJ2-7 matches the end of the DNA better, so the J call may be wrong. The receptor's source is a female donor with lung adenocarcinoma. The CD4 and CD8 labels of this study may be unreliable. The CDR3 DNA follows: TGTGCCAGCAGTTACTCCTCCCGGGACAGCCTTCCCTACGAGCAGTACTTC. This translates into CASSYSSRDSLPYEQYF.